This TCR beta chain comes out of a study of T cells in Graves' hyperthyroidism and ophthalmopathy. Study summary: Before any treatment, at initial diagnosis, peripheral blood was collected. Findings and caveats of the study: Ophthalmopathy and stable hyperthyroidism were separated by a 13 V-J model.

In its sample, this clonotype was seen many times. The antigen remains unidentified. Using RNA transcripts as the source, TCR beta CDR3 regions were amplified. The HTBI primer set was used in a first-round RT-PCR of the TCR CDR3. TCRdb recomputed calls from the multiplex PCR reads with MiXCR, one row per CDR3 protein. The table lists a few hundred thousand distinct CDR3 sequences, approximately 17% of them singletons. The study excluded patients with uncontrolled infection, other autoimmune disease, pregnancy or lactation. Diagnoses were established using clinical symptoms, serum thyroxine and TRAb, thyroid ultrasound and orbital computed tomography. The receptor was isolated from a young man with Graves' ophthalmopathy. The sample comprised blood.

CDR3 loop: CASSSSGGTRGIQETQYF. CDR3 DNA: TGTGCCAGCAGCTCTAGCGGAGGGACTAGAGGAATCCAAGAGACCCAGTACTTC. The chain employs TRBV7-2 and TRBJ2-5, with TRBD2 matching over 8 bases. Trimming took 4 bases from V and 1 from J; bases not matched to a gene: 14. CDR3 length equals 18 residues. Germline CDR1 SGHTA, CDR2 FQGNSA.